This T cell receptor beta chain was retrieved from a study of technical replicates of blood from four donors. CDR3 size: 13 residues. V lost 2 bases to trimming and J lost 4 bases, with 9 bases between them. The germline gives CDR1 SGHRS, CDR2 YFSETQ. Data came from immunoSEQ multiplex PCR; TCRdb stores just in-frame clones and leaves some out. Of some 68,000 clones listed, about 95% are singletons. The source of this sequence is a human donor in good health. This chain uses TRBV5-1 with TRBJ1-1; D perhaps matches TRBD1 (5 bases). Material for sequencing was T cells isolated from PBMCs. The CDR3 loop is CASSFDRATEAFF. CDR3 nucleotide sequence: TGCGCCAGCAGCTTCGACAGAGCCACTGAAGCTTTCTTT.